These 20 T cell receptor beta chains share one sample of origin, sequenced in a study of STAT5B mutations in CD4+ large granular lymphocyte leukemia. Sequencing used immunoSEQ multiplex PCR; TCRdb keeps in-frame clones, though not all of them. The sample yields 30,000 or so clones, 85% to 90% seen once. The sample was CD4+ T cells from blood buffy coats. The source of these receptors is a human donor in good health.

CDR3 loop: CASSLARGAGGYLGEQYF. The CDR3 region has the DNA TGTGCCAGCAGCTTAGCTCGAGGTGCGGGAGGCTATCTTGGCGAGCAGTACTTC. The chain carries TRBV7-9 and TRBJ2-7, with 8 bases identical to TRBD2. Germline assignment: CDR1 SEHNR and CDR2 FQNEAQ (reference sequence). The CDR3 sequence is 18 residues long. The J segment lost 6 bases and the V segment lost 0 bases, leaving 16 bases of the junction unmatched.

The chain combines TRBV4-2 with TRBJ2-1; 10 nucleotides line up with TRBD1. The CDR3 is made up of 15 amino acids. CDR1 and CDR2 from the germline V gene are LGHNA and YNFKEQ. The junction had 5 bases not matched to a gene; V was cut back by 4 bases and J by 5 bases. In nucleotides, the CDR3 is TGTGCCAGCAGCCCCCGGGACAGGGGCAACAATGAGCAGTTCTTC. Amino acids: CASSPRDRGNNEQFF.

The V and J genes are TRBV11-2 and TRBJ1-2; unclear D gene. Per the germline V gene, CDR1 is SGHAT and CDR2 is FQNNGV. The CDR3 runs to 14 residues. The V gene lost 5 bases and the J gene lost 3 bases, with 13 bases spanning the gap. The CDR3 here is CASSQPGRDYGYTF. The CDR3, as DNA: TGTGCCAGCAGCCAGCCTGGCAGAGACTATGGCTACACCTTC. Filled out from reference TRBV11-2 and TRBJ1-2, the complete variable domain reads EAGVAQSPRYKIIEKRQSVAFWCNPISGHATLYWYQQILGQGPKLLIQFQNNGVVDDSQLPKDRFSAERLKGVDSTLKIQPAKLEDSAVYLCASSQPGRDYGYTFGSGTRLTVV.

The genes are TRBV11-2 and TRBJ2-6; D ambiguous. Trimming left V 0 bases short and J 4 bases short, with 13 bases between. Looked up from germline, CDR1 is SGHAT and CDR2 is FQNNGV. The CDR3 spans 17 residues. CDR3 DNA sequence: TGTGCCAGCAGCTTAGACCTAGGGATCGGCGGGGCCAACGTCCTGACTTTC. As protein: CASSLDLGIGGANVLTF.

The chain recombines TRBV19 with TRBJ2-5; D remains unclear. V lost 5 bases and J 5 bases, leaving 12 bases between the germline ends. The CDR3 runs 13 residues. Germline CDR1 is LNHDA and CDR2 is SQIVND (reference sequence). As DNA, the CDR3 is TGTGCCAGTAGTCCTGGGAATAGTGAGACCCAGTACTTC. As protein: CASSPGNSETQYF. Variable domain in full (rest from reference TRBV19 and TRBJ2-5): DGGITQSPKYLFRKEGQNVTLSCEQNLNHDAMYWYRQDPGQGLRLIYYSQIVNDFQKGDIAEGYSVSREKKESFPLTVTSAQKNPTAFYLCASSPGNSETQYFGPGTRLLVL.

V is TRBV29-1 and J is TRBJ2-1; no definite D call. Germline V gives CDR1 SQVTM, CDR2 ANQGSEA. V was pared by 4 bases and J by 9 bases, with 7 bases between. The CDR3 runs 10 residues. CDR3 in DNA: TGCAGCGTTGGCATCGGTGAGCAGTTCTTC. It translates to CSVGIGEQFF.

The chain combines TRBV27 with TRBJ2-7, with 10 bases that match TRBD2. With 4 bases clipped from V and 3 bases from J, the junction kept 6 bases outside the gene matches. Germline lookup yields CDR1 MNHEY and CDR2 SMNVEV (reference sequence). There are 15 residues in the CDR3. The CDR3 sequence: CASSSRLAGYYEQYF. For the CDR3, the DNA is TGTGCCAGCAGTTCCAGACTAGCGGGTTACTACGAGCAGTACTTC.

The rearrangement links TRBV7-2 to TRBJ1-2; D remains unclear. The germline V gene has CDR1 SGHTA and CDR2 FQGNSA. This CDR3 contains 14 residues. V gave up 1 base and J gave up 5 bases, with 11 bases separating them. The CDR3 DNA is TGTGCCAGCAGCTTAGATTCGGGAAAGTATGGCTACACCTTC. It specifies CASSLDSGKYGYTF.

The CDR3 sequence: CASSLDRGWNQPQHF. The CDR3 nucleotides are TGTGCCAGCAGCCTCGACAGGGGATGGAATCAGCCCCAGCATTTT. This sequence joins TRBV7-9 and TRBJ1-5; 8 nucleotides agree with TRBD1. Per germline, CDR1 SEHNR and CDR2 FQNEAQ (reference sequence). This CDR3 contains 15 residues. V lost 5 bases to trimming and J lost 4 bases; unmatched junction nucleotides: 7.

The chain uses TRBV6-1 and TRBJ2-5, with D possibly being TRBD1 (5 bases). Germline CDR1 and CDR2: MNHNS and SASEGT. The CDR3 is 15 residues long. V lost 1 base, J lost 2 bases, and 11 bases lay in between. CDR3 region: CASSEESRGQETQYF. The CDR3 nucleotides are TGTGCCAGCAGTGAAGAATCTAGGGGTCAAGAGACCCAGTACTTC.

This sequence joins TRBV18 and TRBJ2-1; D not certain. Germline V CDR1 and CDR2: KGHSH, LQKENI. The CDR3 contains 13 residues. V dropped 0 bases and J dropped 6 bases, with 6 bases sitting between them. The CDR3 region has the DNA TGTGCCAGCTCACCACCCACTATCAATGAGCAGTTCTTC. Amino acid sequence: CASSPPTINEQFF.

The genes are TRBV7-2 and TRBJ2-1; no firm D call. The CDR3 is 16 amino acids. Trimming shortened V by 0 bases and J by 0 bases, and 9 bases separated the two germline ends. Germline V CDR1 and CDR2: SGHTA, FQGNSA. CDR3 loop: CASSLAWSTSYNEQFF. The CDR3 DNA follows: TGTGCCAGCAGCTTAGCGTGGTCCACCTCCTACAATGAGCAGTTCTTC. The entire variable domain, with the rest obtained from reference TRBV7-2 and TRBJ2-1, is as follows: GAGVSQSPSNKVTEKGKDVELRCDPISGHTALYWYRQSLGQGLEFLIYFQGNSAPDKSGLPSDRFSAERTGGSVSTLTIQRTQQEDSAVYLCASSLAWSTSYNEQFFGPGTRLTVL.

This clone has just a few counts. This sequence joins TRBV7-9 and TRBJ1-5; 7 bases map to TRBD1. Per germline, CDR1 SEHNR and CDR2 FQNEAQ (reference sequence). The CDR3 has 14 amino acids. V trimming: 4 bases; J trimming: 4 bases; junction bases outside the gene matches: 4. The CDR3 DNA follows: TGTGCCAGCAGCTCTAGGACAGGTAATCAGCCCCAGCATTTT. It translates to CASSSRTGNQPQHF.

The chain carries TRBV14 and TRBJ2-1; D is ambiguous. In germline, CDR1 is SGHDN, CDR2 FVKESK. The CDR3 consists of 11 residues. Trimming pared 1 base from V and 10 bases from J, leaving 5 bases between. This CDR3 is CASSQGREQFF. CDR3 DNA: TGTGCCAGCAGCCAAGGCCGCGAGCAGTTCTTC.

This clone was seen a few times. The chain joins TRBV5-5 to TRBJ2-7, with D possibly being TRBD1 or TRBD2 (5 bases each). From germline, CDR1 is SGHKS and CDR2 YYEKEE (reference sequence). The CDR3 runs 14 residues. Trimming cost V 3 bases and J 2 bases, with 12 bases left between them. The CDR3 here is CASSWGVGAYEQYF. The DNA of the CDR3 is TGTGCCAGCAGCTGGGGCGTGGGAGCCTACGAGCAGTACTTC.

A single count supports this clone. V and J are TRBV29-1 and TRBJ2-7; D is uncertain. Trimming took off 3 bases at V and 2 bases at J, with 11 bases between the two ends. Germline loops: CDR1 SQVTM, CDR2 ANQGSEA. This CDR3 contains 13 residues. The CDR3 sequence: CSVDPDGTYEQYF. CDR3 bases: TGCAGCGTTGATCCGGACGGAACCTACGAGCAGTACTTC.

The chain employs TRBV7-2 and TRBJ2-5; 7 positions agree with TRBD1. Trimming took 5 bases from V and 4 from J; bases not matched to a gene: 7. Germline loops: CDR1 SGHTA, CDR2 FQGNSA. The CDR3 extends over 14 amino acids. Here the CDR3 DNA reads TGTGCCAGCAGCCTATGGGCAGGGGGAGAGACCCAGTACTTC. Protein: CASSLWAGGETQYF.

This chain connects TRBV9 to TRBJ1-2; no definite D call. Germline V CDR1 and CDR2: SGDLS, YYNGEE. This CDR3 comprises 13 residues. Trimming stripped 1 base from V and 0 bases from J, with 4 bases between. The DNA of the CDR3 is TGTGCCAGCAGCGTACACACTAACTATGGCTACACCTTC. Its protein is CASSVHTNYGYTF.

The chain joins TRBV6-5 to TRBJ2-3; 7 positions agree with TRBD2. The CDR3 totals 14 residues. Germline values: CDR1 MNHEY, CDR2 SVGAGI. J gave up 2 bases and V 5 bases, and 4 bases lay outside the gene matches. For the CDR3, the DNA is TGTGCCAGCAGTACTAGCGCCACCACAGATACGCAGTATTTT. This sequence encodes CASSTSATTDTQYF.

This clone has just one count. The genes are TRBV30 and TRBJ2-5; a weak D match, TRBD2 (5 bases). The DNA end favors TRBJ2-7, so the J call may be wrong. The CDR3 runs to 12 residues. Germline V gene sequence: CDR1 GTSNPN, CDR2 SVGIG (reference sequence). The CDR3 here is CAWTLGSYEQYF. CDR3 sequence (DNA): TGTGCCTGGACCCTAGGGAGCTACGAGCAGTACTTC.